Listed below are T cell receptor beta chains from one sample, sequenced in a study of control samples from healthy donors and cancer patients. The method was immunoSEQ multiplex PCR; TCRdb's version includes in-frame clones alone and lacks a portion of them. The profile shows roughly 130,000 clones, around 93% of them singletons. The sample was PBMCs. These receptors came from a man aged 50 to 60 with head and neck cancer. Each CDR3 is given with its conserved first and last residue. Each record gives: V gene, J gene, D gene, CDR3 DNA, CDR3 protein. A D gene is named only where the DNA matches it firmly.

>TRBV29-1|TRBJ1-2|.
TGCAGCGTTTCAAGGGGGGATGGCTACACCTTC
CSVSRGDGYTF
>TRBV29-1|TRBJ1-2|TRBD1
TGCAGCGTGGAAGCGACAGGGGGCGGCTATGGCTACACCTTC
CSVEATGGGYGYTF
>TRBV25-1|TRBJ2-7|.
TGTGCCAGCAGTGAATCCCACGAGCAGTACTTC
CASSESHEQYF
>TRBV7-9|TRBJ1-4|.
TGTGCCAGCAGCTTAGGGCAGGGGCAGAATGAAAAACTGTTTTTT
CASSLGQGQNEKLFF
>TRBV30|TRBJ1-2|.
TGTGCCTGGGAAGGGGCGGCGTTCGGCGCGTGGGGCTACACCTTC
CAWEGAAFGAWGYTF
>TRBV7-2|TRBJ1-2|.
TGTGCCAGCAGCTTAGCCGGACATCTCCTAGACTATGGCTACACCTTC
CASSLAGHLLDYGYTF
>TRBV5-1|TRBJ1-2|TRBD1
TGCGCCAGCAGCTTTATCGGGACAGCCTACTACACCTTC
CASSFIGTAYYTF
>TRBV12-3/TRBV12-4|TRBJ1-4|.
TGTGCCAGCAGCCAAGGGACTAATGAAAAACTGTTTTTT
CASSQGTNEKLFF
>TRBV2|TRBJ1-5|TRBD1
TGTGCCAGCAATTTAGACAGGGGTTGGCAGCCCCAGCATTTT
CASNLDRGWQPQHF
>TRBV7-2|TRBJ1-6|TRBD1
TGTGCCAGCAGCTTAGAGACAGGGCACTCCTATAATTCACCCCTCCACTTT
CASSLETGHSYNSPLHF